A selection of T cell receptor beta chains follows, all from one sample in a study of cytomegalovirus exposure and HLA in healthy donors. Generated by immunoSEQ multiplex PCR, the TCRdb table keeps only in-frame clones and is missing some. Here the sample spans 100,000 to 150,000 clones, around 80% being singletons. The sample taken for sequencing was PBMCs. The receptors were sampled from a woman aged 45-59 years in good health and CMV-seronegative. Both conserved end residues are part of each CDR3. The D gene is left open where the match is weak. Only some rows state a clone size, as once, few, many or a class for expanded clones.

CASSEGQARKNEQYF	TGTGCCAGCAGTGAAGGCCAGGCTCGAAAGAACGAGCAGTACTTC	.	TRBV2	.	15	TRBJ2-7
CASSLRPGGNTGELFF	TGTGCCAGCAGTTTACGGCCAGGGGGGAACACCGGGGAGCTGTTTTTT	once	TRBV27	TRBD1	16	TRBJ2-2
CSVEEGGHEKLFF	TGCAGCGTTGAAGAGGGAGGGCATGAAAAACTGTTTTTT	few	TRBV29-1	.	13	TRBJ1-4
CASSFVRRDNYGYTF	TGTGCCAGCAGCTTTGTGCGCAGGGATAACTATGGCTACACCTTC	.	TRBV7-2	.	15	TRBJ1-2
CASSLWAKDNEQFF	TGTGCCAGCAGCTTATGGGCGAAAGACAATGAGCAGTTCTTC	.	TRBV7-3	.	14	TRBJ2-1
CASSSGPDESTDTQYF	TGTGCCAGCAGTAGCGGACCTGACGAGAGCACAGATACGCAGTATTTT	.	TRBV9	.	16	TRBJ2-3
CASRFSYRTDPEQYF	TGTGCCAGCAGATTCTCCTACCGGACAGATCCCGAGCAGTACTTC	.	TRBV6-1	.	15	TRBJ2-7
CASSPGLNYNSPLHF	TGTGCCAGCAGCCCGGGACTGAACTATAATTCACCCCTCCACTTT	.	TRBV5-4	.	15	TRBJ1-6
CASSYWGTGDQPQHF	TGTGCCAGCAGTTACTGGGGTACAGGGGATCAGCCCCAGCATTTT	.	TRBV6-6	TRBD1	15	TRBJ1-5
CASSQGSSGSDEQFF	TGCGCCAGCAGCCAAGGATCTAGCGGGAGTGATGAGCAGTTCTTC	once	TRBV4-1	TRBD2	15	TRBJ2-1
CAWSFGTSGNTDTQYF	TGTGCCTGGAGTTTTGGGACTAGCGGGAACACAGATACGCAGTATTTT	.	TRBV30	TRBD2	16	TRBJ2-3
CASSSGTGGGYGYTF	TGTGCCAGCAGTTCCGGGACAGGGGGCGGCTATGGCTACACCTTC	.	TRBV2	TRBD1	15	TRBJ1-2
CASSVVGGKETQYF	TGTGCCAGCAGCGTAGTCGGGGGGAAAGAGACCCAGTACTTC	.	TRBV9	TRBD2	14	TRBJ2-5
CASSYLTGNGNTIYF	TGTGCCAGCAGTTATCTGACAGGGAATGGAAACACCATATATTTT	.	TRBV6-6	TRBD1	15	TRBJ1-3
CATSRSLTSGYNEQFF	TGTGCCACCAGCAGAAGTCTGACTAGCGGTTACAATGAGCAGTTCTTC	.	TRBV15	TRBD2	16	TRBJ2-1
CASSTGTGGRFAEQETQYF	TGTGCCAGCAGTACCGGGACAGGGGGCCGTTTCGCCGAACAAGAGACCCAGTACTTC	.	TRBV28	TRBD1	19	TRBJ2-5
CASSRSGSLSYEQYF	TGTGCCAGCAGCCGTAGCGGGAGCCTCTCCTACGAGCAGTACTTC	.	TRBV6-5	TRBD2	15	TRBJ2-7
CASSQDAGNLGSYEQYF	TGTGCCAGCAGCCAAGATGCAGGAAATCTGGGCTCCTACGAGCAGTACTTC	.	TRBV11-1	.	17	TRBJ2-7
CASSLDNEQYF	TGTGCCAGCAGTTTAGACAACGAGCAGTACTTC	.	TRBV27	.	11	TRBJ2-7
CASSELKGLDTEAFF	TGTGCCAGCAGTGAATTAAAGGGGCTTGACACTGAAGCTTTCTTT	.	TRBV6-1	.	15	TRBJ1-1
CAWSPGTGYTEAFF	TGTGCCTGGAGTCCAGGGACAGGGTACACTGAAGCTTTCTTT	.	TRBV30	TRBD1	14	TRBJ1-1
CASSSDRTDTQYF	TGTGCTAGCAGCTCGGACAGGACAGATACGCAGTATTTT	.	TRBV7-7	TRBD1	13	TRBJ2-3
CASRMTELTYEQYF	TGTGCCAGCAGGATGACAGAGCTAACCTACGAGCAGTACTTC	.	TRBV6-5	.	14	TRBJ2-7
CASSLKAGGAYEQYF	TGCGCCAGCAGCTTGAAAGCGGGAGGAGCCTACGAGCAGTACTTC	.	TRBV5-1	TRBD2	15	TRBJ2-7
CASSLVDRGSNEQFF	TGTGCCAGCAGCTTAGTGGACAGGGGATCCAATGAGCAGTTCTTC	.	TRBV7-2	TRBD1	15	TRBJ2-1
CASSLGTSGTYEQYF	TGTGCCAGCAGCTTAGGGACTAGCGGTACCTACGAGCAGTACTTC	few	TRBV5-4	TRBD2	15	TRBJ2-7
CASTPAGSQETQYF	TGTGCCAGTACCCCAGCGGGATCCCAAGAGACCCAGTACTTC	.	TRBV19	TRBD2	14	TRBJ2-5
CASRTGSSRIGQYF	TGTGCCAGCAGAACGGGGTCCTCCCGAATCGGCCAGTACTTC	.	TRBV14	.	14	TRBJ2-5
CASSLNRVHTEAFF	TGTGCCAGCAGCTTAAACAGGGTCCACACTGAAGCTTTCTTT	few	TRBV7-9	.	14	TRBJ1-1
CASSVATGGPYEQYF	TGTGCCAGCAGCGTAGCCACAGGGGGACCCTACGAGCAGTACTTC	.	TRBV9	TRBD1	15	TRBJ2-7
CATSGFPRGQGWRGAQPQNF	TGTGCCACCAGCGGCTTTCCGCGTGGACAGGGGTGGCGTGGAGCTCAGCCCCAGAATTTT	.	TRBV15	TRBD1	20	TRBJ1-5
CASSSERGTDTQYF	TGTGCCAGCAGCTCCGAGCGGGGCACAGATACGCAGTATTTT	.	TRBV7-9	.	14	TRBJ2-3
CASTLGTALTNTEAFF	TGTGCCAGTACCCTAGGGACAGCTCTAACTAACACTGAAGCTTTCTTT	.	TRBV19	TRBD1	16	TRBJ1-1
CASSRPHPRTGRAMNTEAFF	TGTGCCAGTAGTAGACCCCACCCGAGGACAGGGCGGGCGATGAACACTGAAGCTTTCTTT	.	TRBV19	TRBD1	20	TRBJ1-1
CASSLRGSGANVLTF	TGTGCCAGCAGCTTAAGGGGCTCTGGGGCCAACGTCCTGACTTTC	.	TRBV11-3	.	15	TRBJ2-6
CASTGQGTTEAFF	TGTGCCAGTACGGGACAGGGGACCACTGAAGCTTTCTTT	few	TRBV19	TRBD1	13	TRBJ1-1
CASSSASGRSTDTQYF	TGCGCCAGCAGCTCTGCTAGCGGGAGAAGTACAGATACGCAGTATTTT	few	TRBV5-1	TRBD2	16	TRBJ2-3
CASSLVYSKRANYGYTF	TGTGCCAGCAGCTTAGTGTACAGCAAAAGAGCTAACTATGGCTACACCTTC	.	TRBV7-6	.	17	TRBJ1-2
CASSQGETPTYEQYF	TGTGCCAGCAGCCAGGGGGAGACACCGACCTACGAGCAGTACTTC	.	TRBV9	TRBD1	15	TRBJ2-7
CASSARHGGLNTEAFF	TGTGCCAGCAGTGCCCGACATGGCGGGCTGAACACTGAAGCTTTCTTT	.	TRBV6-1	.	16	TRBJ1-1
CSARLAPNQFF	TGCAGTGCGAGACTAGCGCCCAACCAGTTCTTC	.	TRBV20-1	TRBD2	11	TRBJ2-1
CAWTPSRAGNTIYF	TGTGCCTGGACCCCGTCGAGGGCCGGAAACACCATATATTTT	.	TRBV30	.	14	TRBJ1-3
CASSLEGGRGFNEQFF	TGTGCCAGCAGCTTGGAGGGCGGGAGGGGATTCAATGAGCAGTTCTTC	.	TRBV5-8	TRBD2	16	TRBJ2-1
CASSLGPQRENEQFF	TGTGCCAGCAGCTTAGGGCCCCAGCGGGAGAATGAGCAGTTCTTC	.	TRBV7-9	TRBD2	15	TRBJ2-1
CASSQDRTGPFEQFF	TGCGCCAGCAGCCAAGATAGAACAGGGCCCTTTGAGCAGTTCTTC	.	TRBV4-3	.	15	TRBJ2-1
CASREQGVHEQYF	TGTGCCAGTCGCGAACAGGGAGTGCACGAGCAGTACTTC	once	TRBV19	.	13	TRBJ2-7
CATKGQGDCGYTF	TGCGCCACTAAAGGGCAGGGCGATTGTGGCTACACCTTC	.	TRBV5-1	.	13	TRBJ1-2
CASSQAEGWGYTF	TGCGCCAGCAGCCAGGCGGAGGGCTGGGGCTACACCTTC	.	TRBV4-3	.	13	TRBJ1-2
CASSQGLLANEQFF	TGCGCCAGCAGCCAAGGCCTCCTGGCCAATGAGCAGTTCTTC	.	TRBV4-1	.	14	TRBJ2-1
CASSPRVNTEAFF	TGTGCCAGCAGCCCGAGGGTGAACACTGAAGCTTTCTTT	.	TRBV11-3	.	13	TRBJ1-1
CASSGGTGAGSYEQYF	TGTGCCAGCAGCGGGGGGACAGGGGCGGGTTCCTACGAGCAGTACTTC	few	TRBV5-6	TRBD1	16	TRBJ2-7
CASSSDRGSAGELFF	TGTGCCAGCAGTTCCGACAGGGGGAGCGCCGGGGAGCTGTTTTTT	.	TRBV6-6	TRBD1	15	TRBJ2-2
CASSVWGRDEQYF	TGTGCCAGCAGTGTATGGGGGAGGGACGAGCAGTACTTC	.	TRBV2	TRBD2	13	TRBJ2-7
CASSYSPLYEQFF	TGTGCCAGCAGTTACTCTCCTCTTTATGAGCAGTTCTTC	few	TRBV6-5	.	13	TRBJ2-1
CATTYRGSLRYGYTF	TGTGCCACCACGTACCGGGGTTCCCTAAGGTATGGCTACACCTTC	.	TRBV2	.	15	TRBJ1-2
CASSLAKAGTSGELFF	TGTGCCAGCAGCTTAGCGAAGGCGGGAACTAGCGGGGAGCTGTTTTTT	.	TRBV7-8	.	16	TRBJ2-2
CASSPLEGEGGELFF	TGTGCCAGCTCGCCCTTGGAGGGGGAGGGCGGGGAGCTGTTTTTT	.	TRBV28	.	15	TRBJ2-2
CASSYGLWESHAGYTF	TGTGCCAGCAGTTACGGCCTCTGGGAGTCACACGCGGGCTACACCTTC	.	TRBV6-5	.	16	TRBJ1-2